This T cell receptor (beta chain) was observed in a study of T cell repertoires in cytomegalovirus infection. Study background: A matching HLA type, together with CMV infection, was signaled by public TCR beta signatures.

Study-wide results and caveats: HLA-C-restricted TCR beta clonotypes specific for CMV led the ex vivo response.

TCRdb redid the calling of the reads with MiXCR, one entry per CDR3 protein. The table includes 140,000 to 150,000 distinct CDR3 sequences, 25% to 35% detected once. With respect to this clonotype: Its specificity is unknown.

Trimming took off 5 bases at V and 5 bases at J, with 15 bases between the two ends. The CDR3 is made up of 14 amino acids. The receptor was isolated from a human donor in good health (CMV status not recorded). Some clones in this sample may be carry-over from other donors' samples. This chain links TRBV12-3 or TRBV12-4 with TRBJ1-1; tentatively, D is TRBD1 (5 bases). The sequenced sample was CD8+ T cells from cultured PBMCs, obtained from culture after CMV antigen stimulation. The CDR3 DNA sequence: TGTGCCAGCAGTCCACGTAACCGACAGACTGAAGCTTTCTTT. This sequence encodes CASSPRNRQTEAFF.